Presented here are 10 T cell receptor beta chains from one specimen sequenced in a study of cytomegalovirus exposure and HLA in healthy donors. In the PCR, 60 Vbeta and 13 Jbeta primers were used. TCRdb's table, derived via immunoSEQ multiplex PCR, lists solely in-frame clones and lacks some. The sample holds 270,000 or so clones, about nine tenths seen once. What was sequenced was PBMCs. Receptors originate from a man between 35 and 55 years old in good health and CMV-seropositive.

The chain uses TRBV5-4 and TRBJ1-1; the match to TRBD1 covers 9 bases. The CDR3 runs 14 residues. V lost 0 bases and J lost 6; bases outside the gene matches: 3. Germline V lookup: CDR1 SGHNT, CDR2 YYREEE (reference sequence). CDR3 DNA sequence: TGTGCCAGCAGCTTGGGGGACAGGGTTGCTGAAGCTTTCTTT. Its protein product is CASSLGDRVAEAFF.

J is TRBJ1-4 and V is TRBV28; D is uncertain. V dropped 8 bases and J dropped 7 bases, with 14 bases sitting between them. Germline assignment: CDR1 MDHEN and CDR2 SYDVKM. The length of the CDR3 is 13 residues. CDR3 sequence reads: CASGELGGEKLFF. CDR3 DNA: TGTGCCAGCGGGGAGCTCGGTGGTGAAAAACTGTTTTTT.

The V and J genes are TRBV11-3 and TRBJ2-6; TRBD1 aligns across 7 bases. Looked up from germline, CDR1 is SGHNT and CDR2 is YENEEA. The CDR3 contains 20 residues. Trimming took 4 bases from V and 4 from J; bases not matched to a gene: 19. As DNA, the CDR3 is TGTGCCAGCAGCTCCTCCTTCCCGGGACAGAAGTCTAGGGGGGCCAACGTCCTGACTTTC. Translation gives CASSSSFPGQKSRGANVLTF. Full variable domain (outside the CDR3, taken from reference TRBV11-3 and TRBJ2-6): EAGVVQSPRYKIIEKKQPVAFWCNPISGHNTLYWYLQNLGQGPELLIRYENEEAVDDSQLPKDRFSAERLKGVDSTLKIQPAELGDSAVYLCASSSSFPGQKSRGANVLTFGAGSRLTVL.

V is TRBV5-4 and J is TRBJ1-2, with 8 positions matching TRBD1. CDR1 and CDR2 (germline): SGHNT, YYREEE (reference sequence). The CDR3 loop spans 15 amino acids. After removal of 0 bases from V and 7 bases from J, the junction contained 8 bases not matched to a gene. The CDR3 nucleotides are TGTGCCAGCAGCTTGGCCGAGGCAGGGGGCTTTGGCTACACCTTC. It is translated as CASSLAEAGGFGYTF.

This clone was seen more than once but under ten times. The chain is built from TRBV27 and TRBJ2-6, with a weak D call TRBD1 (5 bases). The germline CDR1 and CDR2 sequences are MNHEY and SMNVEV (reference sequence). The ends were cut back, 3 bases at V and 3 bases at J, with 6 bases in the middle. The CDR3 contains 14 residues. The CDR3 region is CASSLQGGANVLTF. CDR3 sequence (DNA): TGTGCCAGCAGTTTGCAGGGTGGGGCCAACGTCCTGACTTTC.

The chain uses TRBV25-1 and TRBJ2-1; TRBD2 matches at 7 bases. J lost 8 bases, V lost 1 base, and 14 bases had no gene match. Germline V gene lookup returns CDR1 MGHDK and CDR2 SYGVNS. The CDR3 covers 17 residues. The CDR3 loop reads CASSESSGLADRYEQFF. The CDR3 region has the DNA TGTGCCAGCAGTGAATCCTCTGGGCTAGCGGACCGTTATGAGCAGTTCTTC.

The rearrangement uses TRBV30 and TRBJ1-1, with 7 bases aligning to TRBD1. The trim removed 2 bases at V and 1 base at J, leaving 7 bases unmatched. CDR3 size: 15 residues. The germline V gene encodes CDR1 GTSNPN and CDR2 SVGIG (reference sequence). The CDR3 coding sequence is TGTGCCTGGAGTCCGCCGGGGACAGCGAACACTGAAGCTTTCTTT. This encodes CAWSPPGTANTEAFF.

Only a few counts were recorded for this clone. CDR3 protein: CSVARQGNNGYTF. The CDR3, as DNA: TGCAGCGTTGCGCGACAGGGAAATAATGGCTACACCTTC. The chain combines TRBV29-1 with TRBJ1-2, with 7 bases that match TRBD1. The V gene end was trimmed by 4 bases and the J gene end by 6 bases; junction bases not matched to a gene: 8. Germline V gene sequence: CDR1 SQVTM, CDR2 ANQGSEA. CDR3 length equals 13 residues.

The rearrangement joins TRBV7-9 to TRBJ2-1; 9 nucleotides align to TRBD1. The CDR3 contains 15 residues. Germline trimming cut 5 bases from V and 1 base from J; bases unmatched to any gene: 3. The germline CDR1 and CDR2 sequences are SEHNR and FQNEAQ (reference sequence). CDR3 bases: TGTGCCAGCAGCCCACAGGGGGCATCCTACAATGAGCAGTTCTTC. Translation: CASSPQGASYNEQFF.

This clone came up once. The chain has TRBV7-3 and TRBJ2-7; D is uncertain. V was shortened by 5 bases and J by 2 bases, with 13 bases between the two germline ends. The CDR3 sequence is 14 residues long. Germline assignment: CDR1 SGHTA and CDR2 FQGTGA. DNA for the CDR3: TGTGCCAGCAGCGAGTTAGGCGGCCCCTACGAGCAGTACTTC. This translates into CASSELGGPYEQYF.